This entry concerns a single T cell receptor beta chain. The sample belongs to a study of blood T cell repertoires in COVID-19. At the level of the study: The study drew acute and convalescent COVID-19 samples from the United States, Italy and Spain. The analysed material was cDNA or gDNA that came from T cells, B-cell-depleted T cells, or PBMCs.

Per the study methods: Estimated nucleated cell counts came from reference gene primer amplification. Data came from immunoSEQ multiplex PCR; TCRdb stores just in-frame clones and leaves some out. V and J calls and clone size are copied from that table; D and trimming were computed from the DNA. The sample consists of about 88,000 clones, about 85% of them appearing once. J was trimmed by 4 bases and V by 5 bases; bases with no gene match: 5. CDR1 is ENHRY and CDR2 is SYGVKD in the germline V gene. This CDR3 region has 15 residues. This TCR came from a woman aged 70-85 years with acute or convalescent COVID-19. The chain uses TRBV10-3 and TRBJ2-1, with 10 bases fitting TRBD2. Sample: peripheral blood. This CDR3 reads CAISPAGGVYNEQFF. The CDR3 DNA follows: TGTGCCATCAGTCCAGCGGGGGGGGTTTACAATGAGCAGTTCTTC.